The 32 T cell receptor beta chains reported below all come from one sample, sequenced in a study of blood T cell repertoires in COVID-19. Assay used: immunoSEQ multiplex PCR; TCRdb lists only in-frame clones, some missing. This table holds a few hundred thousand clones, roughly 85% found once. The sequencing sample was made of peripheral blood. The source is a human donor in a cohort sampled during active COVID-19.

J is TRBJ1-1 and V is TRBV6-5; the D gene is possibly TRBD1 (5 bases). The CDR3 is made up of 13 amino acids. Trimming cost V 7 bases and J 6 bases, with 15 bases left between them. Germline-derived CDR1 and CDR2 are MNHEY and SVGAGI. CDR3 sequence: CASNPGGVAEAFF. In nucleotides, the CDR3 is TGTGCCAGCAACCCCGGGGGAGTCGCTGAAGCTTTCTTT.

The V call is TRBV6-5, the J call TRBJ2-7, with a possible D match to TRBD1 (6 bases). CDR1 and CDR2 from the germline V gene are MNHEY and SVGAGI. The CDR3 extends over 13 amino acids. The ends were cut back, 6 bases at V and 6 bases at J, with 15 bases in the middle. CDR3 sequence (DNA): TGTGCCAGCAGAGGACAGCCCTACAGCGAGCAGTACTTC. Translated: CASRGQPYSEQYF.

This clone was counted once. CDR3 amino acids: CASSLTAALAGDEQYF. The CDR3 region has the DNA TGTGCCAGCAGCCTAACCGCCGCGCTAGCGGGCGACGAGCAGTACTTC. The V and J genes are TRBV7-8 and TRBJ2-7, with 8 bases matching TRBD2. V was clipped by 5 bases and J by 5 bases; unmatched bases: 14. CDR1 and CDR2 (germline): SGHVS, FQNEAQ. This CDR3 spans 16 amino acids.

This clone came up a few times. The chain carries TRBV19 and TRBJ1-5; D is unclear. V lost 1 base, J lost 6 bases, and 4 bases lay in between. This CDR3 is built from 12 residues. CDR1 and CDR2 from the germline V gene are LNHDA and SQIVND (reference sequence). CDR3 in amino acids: CASSIGAQPQHF. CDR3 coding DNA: TGTGCCAGTAGTATAGGAGCTCAGCCCCAGCATTTT. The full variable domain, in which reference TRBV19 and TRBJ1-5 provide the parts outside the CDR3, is DGGITQSPKYLFRKEGQNVTLSCEQNLNHDAMYWYRQDPGQGLRLIYYSQIVNDFQKGDIAEGYSVSREKKESFPLTVTSAQKNPTAFYLCASSIGAQPQHFGDGTRLSIL.

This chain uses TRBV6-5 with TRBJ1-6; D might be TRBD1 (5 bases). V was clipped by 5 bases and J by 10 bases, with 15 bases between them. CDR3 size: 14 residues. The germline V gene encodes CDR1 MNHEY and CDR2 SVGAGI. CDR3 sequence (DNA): TGTGCCAGCAGTAGGGGCAAAGGGGCCTCACCCCTCCACTTT. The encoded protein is CASSRGKGASPLHF.

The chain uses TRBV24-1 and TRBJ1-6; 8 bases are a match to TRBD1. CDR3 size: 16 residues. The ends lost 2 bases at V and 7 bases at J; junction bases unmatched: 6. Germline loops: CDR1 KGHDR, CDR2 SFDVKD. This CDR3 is CATSDSRQGINSPLHF. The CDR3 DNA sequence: TGTGCCACCAGTGATTCTCGACAGGGGATAAATTCACCCCTCCACTTT.

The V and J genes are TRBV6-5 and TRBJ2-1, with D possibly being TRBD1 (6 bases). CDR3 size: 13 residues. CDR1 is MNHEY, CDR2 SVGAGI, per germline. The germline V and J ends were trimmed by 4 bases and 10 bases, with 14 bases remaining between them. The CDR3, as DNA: TGTGCCAGCAGTTCCATACAGGGTCGGGAGCAGTTCTTC. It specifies CASSSIQGREQFF.

For the CDR3, the DNA is TGTGCCTGGAGTCGACAGGGCTACACTGAAGCTTTCTTT. Residues: CAWSRQGYTEAFF. The chain is built from TRBV30 and TRBJ1-1, with 7 bases lining up with TRBD1. The CDR3 has 13 amino acids. Germline V CDR1 and CDR2: GTSNPN, SVGIG (reference sequence). Trimming removed 2 bases from V and 3 bases from J; junction bases left unmatched: 3.

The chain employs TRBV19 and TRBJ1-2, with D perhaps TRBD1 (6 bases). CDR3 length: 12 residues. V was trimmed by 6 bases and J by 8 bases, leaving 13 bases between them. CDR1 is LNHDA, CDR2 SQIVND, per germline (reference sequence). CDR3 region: CASRGQLGGYTF. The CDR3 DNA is TGTGCCAGTAGGGGACAACTAGGAGGCTACACCTTC.

The CDR3 region has the DNA TGTGCCAGCAGTTACCGACAGGCAAGGGACGAAAAACTGTTTTTT. Encoded protein: CASSYRQARDEKLFF. J is TRBJ1-4 and V is TRBV6-5; D possibly corresponds to TRBD1 (6 bases). Deletions cut 2 bases from V and 8 bases from J, with 15 bases between. The length of the CDR3 is 15 residues. The germline gives CDR1 MNHEY, CDR2 SVGAGI.

This chain's CDR3 is CASSPSLGVNIQYF. In DNA form, the CDR3 reads TGTGCCAGCAGCCCCTCTCTAGGGGTAAACATTCAGTACTTC. V and J are TRBV9 and TRBJ2-4; D is perhaps TRBD1 (5 bases). This CDR3 region has 14 residues. The germline V and J ends were trimmed by 4 bases and 6 bases, with 14 bases remaining between them. Germline loops: CDR1 SGDLS, CDR2 YYNGEE.

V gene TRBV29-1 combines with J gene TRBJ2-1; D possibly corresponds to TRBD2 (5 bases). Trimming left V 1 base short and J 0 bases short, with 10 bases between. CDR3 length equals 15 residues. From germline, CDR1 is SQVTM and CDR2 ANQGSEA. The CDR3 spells CSVEGTGTSYNEQFF. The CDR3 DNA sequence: TGCAGCGTTGAAGGGACTGGCACCTCCTACAATGAGCAGTTCTTC.

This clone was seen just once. CDR3 bases: TGTGCCATCAGGCCTCAGGGGGCCTACGAGCAGTACTTC. Residues: CAIRPQGAYEQYF. This chain uses TRBV10-3 with TRBJ2-7, with TRBD1 matching over 7 bases. V trimming: 6 bases; J trimming: 2 bases; junction bases outside the gene matches: 4. Germline CDR1 is ENHRY and CDR2 is SYGVKD. This CDR3 contains 13 residues.

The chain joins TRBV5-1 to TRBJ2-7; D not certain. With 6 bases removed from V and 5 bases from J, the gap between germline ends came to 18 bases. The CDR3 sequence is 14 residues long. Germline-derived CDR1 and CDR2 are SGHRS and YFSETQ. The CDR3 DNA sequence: TGCGCCAGCAAGACGATGGGCAGTAGTGACGAGCAGTACTTC. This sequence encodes CASKTMGSSDEQYF.

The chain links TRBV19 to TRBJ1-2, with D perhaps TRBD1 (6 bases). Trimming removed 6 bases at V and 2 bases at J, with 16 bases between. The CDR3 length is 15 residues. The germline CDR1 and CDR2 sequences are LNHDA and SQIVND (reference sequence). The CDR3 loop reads CASRSGQPGNYGYTF. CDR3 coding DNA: TGTGCCAGTAGGTCCGGACAGCCGGGGAACTATGGCTACACCTTC.

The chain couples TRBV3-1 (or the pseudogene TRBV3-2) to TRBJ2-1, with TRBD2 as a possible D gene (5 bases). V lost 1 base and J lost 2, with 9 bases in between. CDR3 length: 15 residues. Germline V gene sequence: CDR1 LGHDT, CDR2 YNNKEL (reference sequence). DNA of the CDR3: TGTGCCAGCAGCCAAGGGACTGGCCCCTACAATGAGCAGTTCTTC. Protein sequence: CASSQGTGPYNEQFF.

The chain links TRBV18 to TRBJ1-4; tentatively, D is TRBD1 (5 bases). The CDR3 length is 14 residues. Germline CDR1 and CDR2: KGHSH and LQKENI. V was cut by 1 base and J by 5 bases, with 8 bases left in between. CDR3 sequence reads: CASSPRQGNEKLFF. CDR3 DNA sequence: TGTGCCAGCTCACCACGGCAGGGAAATGAAAAACTGTTTTTT.

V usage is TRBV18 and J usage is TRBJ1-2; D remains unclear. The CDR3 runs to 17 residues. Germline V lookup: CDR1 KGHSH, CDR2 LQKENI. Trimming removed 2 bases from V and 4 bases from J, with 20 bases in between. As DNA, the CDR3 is TGTGCCAGCTCACCAGGTTCTGGACTCGTTCGGGGCTATGGCTACACCTTC. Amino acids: CASSPGSGLVRGYGYTF.

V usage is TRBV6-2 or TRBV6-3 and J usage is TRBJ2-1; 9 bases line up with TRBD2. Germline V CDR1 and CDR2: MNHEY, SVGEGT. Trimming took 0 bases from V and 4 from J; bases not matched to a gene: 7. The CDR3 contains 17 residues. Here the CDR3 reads CASSYSPAGGLYNEQFF. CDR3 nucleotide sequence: TGTGCCAGCAGTTACTCACCAGCGGGGGGTCTATACAATGAGCAGTTCTTC.

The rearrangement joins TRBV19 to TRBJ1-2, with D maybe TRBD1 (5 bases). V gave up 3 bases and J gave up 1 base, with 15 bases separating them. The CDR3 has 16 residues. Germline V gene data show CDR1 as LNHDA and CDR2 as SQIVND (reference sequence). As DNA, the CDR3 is TGTGCCAGTAGTATGGGACTCAAGGGATTTAACTATGGCTACACCTTC. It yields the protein CASSMGLKGFNYGYTF.

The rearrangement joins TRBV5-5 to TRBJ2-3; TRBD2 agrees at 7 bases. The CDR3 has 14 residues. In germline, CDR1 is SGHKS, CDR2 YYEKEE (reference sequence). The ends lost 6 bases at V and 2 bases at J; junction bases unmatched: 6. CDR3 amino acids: CASKAGGITDTQYF. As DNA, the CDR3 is TGTGCCAGCAAAGCCGGGGGGATCACAGATACGCAGTATTTT.

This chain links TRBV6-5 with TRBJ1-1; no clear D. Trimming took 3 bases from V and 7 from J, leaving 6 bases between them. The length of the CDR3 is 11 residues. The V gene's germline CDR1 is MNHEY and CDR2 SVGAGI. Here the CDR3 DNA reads TGTGCCAGCAGTTATCCGGGTGAAGCTTTCTTT. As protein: CASSYPGEAFF.

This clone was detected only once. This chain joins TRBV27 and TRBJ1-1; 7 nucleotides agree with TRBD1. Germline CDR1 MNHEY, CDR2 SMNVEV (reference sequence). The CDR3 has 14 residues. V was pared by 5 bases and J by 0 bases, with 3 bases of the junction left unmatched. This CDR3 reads CASSPGTVNTEAFF. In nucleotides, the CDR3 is TGTGCCAGCAGTCCCGGGACAGTGAACACTGAAGCTTTCTTT.

CDR3 protein: CASTPLAGGTQYF. The DNA of the CDR3 is TGTGCCAGCACCCCTTTAGCGGGGGGTACGCAGTATTTT. The V call is TRBV5-4, the J call TRBJ2-3; 10 bases line up with TRBD2. Germline CDR1 and CDR2: SGHNT and YYREEE (reference sequence). The CDR3 is made up of 13 amino acids. Losses at the gene ends were 6 bases for V and 8 bases for J; bases not matched to a gene: 6.

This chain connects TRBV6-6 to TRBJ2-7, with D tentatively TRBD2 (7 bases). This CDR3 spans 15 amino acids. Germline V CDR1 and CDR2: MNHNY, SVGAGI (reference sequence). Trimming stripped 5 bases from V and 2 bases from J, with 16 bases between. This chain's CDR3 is CASSPGGGRAYEQYF. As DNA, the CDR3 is TGTGCCAGCAGTCCTGGGGGGGGGCGGGCCTACGAGCAGTACTTC.

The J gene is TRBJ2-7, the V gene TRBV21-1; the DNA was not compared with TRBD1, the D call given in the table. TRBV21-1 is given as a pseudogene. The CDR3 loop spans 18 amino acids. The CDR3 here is CASSKPLGAQGAIYEQYF. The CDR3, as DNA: TGTGCCAGCAGCAAACCGCTCGGGGCTCAGGGGGCGATCTACGAGCAGTACTTC.

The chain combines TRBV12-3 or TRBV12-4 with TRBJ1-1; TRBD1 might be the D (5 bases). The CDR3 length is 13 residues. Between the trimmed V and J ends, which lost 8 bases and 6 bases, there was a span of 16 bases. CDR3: CASCRDHMAEAFF. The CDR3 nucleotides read TGTGCCAGCTGCAGGGATCATATGGCTGAAGCTTTCTTT.

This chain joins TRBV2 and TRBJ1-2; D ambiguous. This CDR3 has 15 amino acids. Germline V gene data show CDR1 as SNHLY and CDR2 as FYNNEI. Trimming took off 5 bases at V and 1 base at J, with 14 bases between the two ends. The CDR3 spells CASSQTQDYNYGYTF. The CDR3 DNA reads TGTGCCAGCAGTCAAACGCAGGATTATAACTATGGCTACACCTTC.

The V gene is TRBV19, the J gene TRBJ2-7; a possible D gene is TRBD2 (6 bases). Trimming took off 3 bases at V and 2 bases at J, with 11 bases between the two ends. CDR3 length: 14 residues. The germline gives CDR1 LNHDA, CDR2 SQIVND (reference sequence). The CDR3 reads CASSIGGTAYEQYF. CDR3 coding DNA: TGTGCCAGTAGTATTGGGGGGACTGCCTACGAGCAGTACTTC.

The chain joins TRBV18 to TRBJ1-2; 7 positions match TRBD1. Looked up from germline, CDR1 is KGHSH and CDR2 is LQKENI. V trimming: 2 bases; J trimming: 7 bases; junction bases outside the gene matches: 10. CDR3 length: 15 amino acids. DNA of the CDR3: TGTGCCAGCTCACCAATCCCGGACAGGCTTATTGGCTACACCTTC. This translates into CASSPIPDRLIGYTF.

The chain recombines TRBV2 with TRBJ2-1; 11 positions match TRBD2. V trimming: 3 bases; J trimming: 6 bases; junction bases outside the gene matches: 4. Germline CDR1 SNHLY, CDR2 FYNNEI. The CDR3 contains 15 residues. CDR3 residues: CASSDLGLAGNEQFF. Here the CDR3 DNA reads TGTGCCAGCAGTGACCTAGGACTAGCGGGCAATGAGCAGTTCTTC. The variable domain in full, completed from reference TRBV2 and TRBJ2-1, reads EPEVTQTPSHQVTQMGQEVILRCVPISNHLYFYWYRQILGQKVEFLVSFYNNEISEKSEIFDDQFSVERPDGSNFTLKIRSTKLEDSAMYFCASSDLGLAGNEQFFGPGTRLTVL.

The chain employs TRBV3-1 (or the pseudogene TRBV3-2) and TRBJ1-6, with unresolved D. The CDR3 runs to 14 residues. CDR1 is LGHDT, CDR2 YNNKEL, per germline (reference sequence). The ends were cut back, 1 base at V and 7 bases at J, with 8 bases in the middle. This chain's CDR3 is CASSQAPPNSPLHF. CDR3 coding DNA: TGTGCCAGCAGCCAAGCCCCTCCCAATTCACCCCTCCACTTT.